A single sample gave rise to the 5 T cell receptor beta chains below, sequenced in a study of response to subunit inactivated influenza vaccine. Each CDR3 protein is one row after TCRdb ran MiXCR on the RT-PCR reads. The table shows hundreds of thousands of distinct CDR3 sequences, with around 15% occurring only once. Here the sequenced sample was PBMCs from blood, taken roughly 15 days before vaccination. The receptors stem from a man between 50 and 59 years old who received an inactivated influenza vaccine.

The chain has TRBV20-1 and TRBJ2-3; 11 bases agree with TRBD2. The germline gives CDR1 DFQATT, CDR2 SNEGSKA (reference sequence). With 1 base clipped from V and 2 bases from J, the junction kept 5 bases outside the gene matches. The CDR3 runs to 16 residues. The CDR3 region has the DNA TGCAGTGCTAGAGGGCAGACTAGCGGGGCCACAGATACGCAGTATTTT. It encodes CSARGQTSGATDTQYF.

A few counts support this clonotype. This chain uses TRBV20-1 with TRBJ2-1; TRBD2 is a possible D gene (5 bases). V was clipped by 3 bases and J by 1 base, with 13 bases between them. There are 15 residues in the CDR3. Germline CDR1 reads DFQATT; CDR2 reads SNEGSKA (reference sequence). The CDR3 DNA reads TGCAGTGCTAGGGCCGTGGGGAGTTCCTACAATGAGCAGTTCTTC. This encodes CSARAVGSSYNEQFF.

The rearrangement links TRBV14 to TRBJ2-7; D is unclear. CDR3 length: 15 amino acids. With 4 bases removed from V and 7 bases from J, the gap between germline ends came to 20 bases. Germline V gene sequence: CDR1 SGHDN, CDR2 FVKESK. The CDR3 nucleotides are TGTGCCAGCAGCCCCTCCGGTTCCCCTCGGTTGGAGCAGTACTTC. It yields the protein CASSPSGSPRLEQYF.

V gene TRBV13 combines with J gene TRBJ2-1; either TRBD1 or TRBD2 may supply D (5 bases each). This CDR3 has 16 amino acids. Trimming took off 5 bases at V and 11 bases at J, with 25 bases between the two ends. The germline V gene encodes CDR1 PRHDT and CDR2 FYEKMQ (reference sequence). The CDR3 DNA reads TGTGCCAGCAGCCCGCCCCGGGACCATAACAGTAATCAGCAGTTCTTC. Protein product: CASSPPRDHNSNQQFF.

The chain links TRBV4-1 to TRBJ2-3; 9 bases line up with TRBD1. The CDR3 loop spans 17 amino acids. V dropped 3 bases and J dropped 5; count of bases not matched to a gene: 12. CDR1 is MGHRA, CDR2 YSYEKL, per germline. In nucleotides, the CDR3 is TGCGCCAGCAGCCAGGCTAACCGGGACAGGGAGAAAGATACGCAGTATTTT. Translated, it gives CASSQANRDREKDTQYF.